Shown below are 15 T cell receptor beta chains from a single sample sequenced in a study of CXCR3-negative and CXCR3-positive naive CD8 T cells. These receptors' antigens are unknown. Study conclusions and caveats: The study found more hydrophobic TRB CDR3s in CXCR3-positive naive cells than in CXCR3-negative naive cells.

TRB cDNA libraries were made by UMI-labeled 5' RACE. TCRdb processed the 5' RACE reads again and assigns one entry to each CDR3 protein, with no DNA. The sample totals around 63,000 distinct CDR3 sequences. Sequencing was done on a sample of naive CXCR3+ CD8+ T cells from blood. This sample's subset: CD45RO-CCR7+CD27+CD95- naive CD8+ T cells expressing CXCR3 (TNR3+). These receptors all come from a human donor in good health. Some clones in this sample may be carry-over from other donors' samples.

Considering frequency, this clonotype is medium-sized. The gene calls are TRBV7-7 and TRBJ2-5; checking the TCRdb D call of TRBD2 is not possible without DNA. From germline, CDR1 is SSHAT and CDR2 FNYEAQ (reference sequence). The CDR3 has 15 residues. The CDR3 protein is CASSSWATEEETQYF.

The rearrangement links TRBV7-9 to TRBJ2-5; TCRdb's D call of TRBD1 is untestable without DNA. CDR1 SEHNR and CDR2 FQNEAQ come from the germline V gene (reference sequence). This CDR3 spans 18 amino acids. The CDR3 protein is CASSAITAGTGFGETQYF. The variable domain in full, completed from reference TRBV7-9 and TRBJ2-5, reads DTGVSQNPRHKITKRGQNVTFRCDPISEHNRLYWYRQTLGQGPEFLTYFQNEAQLEKSRLLSDRFSAERPKGSFSTLEIQRTEQGDSAMYLCASSAITAGTGFGETQYFGPGTRLLVL.

The rearrangement uses TRBV29-1 and TRBJ2-7; TCRdb gives TRBD1 as the D gene, but with no DNA this cannot be confirmed. The CDR3 sequence is 13 residues long. The germline V gene encodes CDR1 SQVTM and CDR2 ANQGSEA. CDR3 residues: CSANSGTGLGQYF.

The rearrangement joins TRBV7-3 to TRBJ1-1; as DNA is missing, the TRBD1 call by TCRdb cannot be tested. CDR3 length: 11 amino acids. Germline V gene sequence: CDR1 SGHTA, CDR2 FQGTGA. CDR3 residues: CASSKGGEAFF.

This clonotype is identified as medium-sized from frequency. The gene calls are TRBV2 and TRBJ2-1; without DNA, the TCRdb call of TRBD2 cannot be checked. In germline, CDR1 is SNHLY, CDR2 FYNNEI. The CDR3 is made up of 14 amino acids. CDR3 sequence reads: CASRVSRRANEQFF.

The rearrangement uses TRBV29-1 and TRBJ2-2; no DNA is available, so the TRBD1 call from TCRdb remains unchecked. CDR3 length: 12 residues. From germline, CDR1 is SQVTM and CDR2 ANQGSEA. The CDR3 is CSVTGWAGELFF.

The V and J genes are TRBV7-9 and TRBJ1-2. Germline V gene lookup returns CDR1 SEHNR and CDR2 FQNEAQ (reference sequence). The CDR3 has 13 residues. Here the CDR3 reads CASSLEGNYGYTF.

This chain links TRBV5-4 with TRBJ2-1; checking the TCRdb D call of TRBD2 is not possible without DNA. CDR3 length equals 14 residues. The germline CDR1 and CDR2 sequences are SGHNT and YYREEE (reference sequence). CDR3 amino acids: CASRILATANEQFF.

The rearrangement joins TRBV29-1 to TRBJ2-2; TCRdb lists TRBD1, though no DNA is available to test this call. In germline, CDR1 is SQVTM, CDR2 ANQGSEA. The CDR3 covers 13 residues. The CDR3 spells CSGRQHNTGELFF.

The CDR3 protein is CSATPSAGTDYGYTF. J is TRBJ1-2 and V is TRBV20-1; the TCRdb call, TRBD1, lacks DNA for checking. The CDR3 length is 15 residues. The germline V gene encodes CDR1 DFQATT and CDR2 SNEGSKA (reference sequence).

The V gene is TRBV28, the J gene TRBJ2-3; TCRdb names TRBD1, which stays unverified in the absence of DNA. The germline CDR1 and CDR2 sequences are MDHEN and SYDVKM. This CDR3 is 14 amino acids long. CDR3 in amino acids: CASSLFQGADTQYF.

This chain joins TRBV28 and TRBJ2-3; the D gene TCRdb calls, TRBD1, cannot be checked with no DNA. CDR3 length: 14 amino acids. The germline V gene has CDR1 MDHEN and CDR2 SYDVKM. CDR3 in amino acids: CASSLETGSDTQYF.

The V gene is TRBV28, the J gene TRBJ2-3; the D call from TCRdb, TRBD2, cannot be confirmed without DNA. Germline CDR1 and CDR2: MDHEN and SYDVKM. The CDR3 has 20 residues. The CDR3 protein is CASSSILGLASLPHADTQYF.

The J gene is TRBJ2-7, the V gene TRBV4-3; TCRdb returns TRBD2, unconfirmable since there is no DNA. The CDR3 runs to 16 residues. CDR1 and CDR2 from the germline V gene are LGHNA and YSLEER. CDR3 protein: CASSQGCGPQNDEQYF.

This chain's CDR3 is CASSSGGQGSYEQYF. The rearrangement links TRBV7-9 to TRBJ2-7; TCRdb's D call, TRBD2, is unchecked because there is no DNA. CDR1 is SEHNR and CDR2 is FQNEAQ in the germline V gene (reference sequence). This CDR3 region has 15 residues.